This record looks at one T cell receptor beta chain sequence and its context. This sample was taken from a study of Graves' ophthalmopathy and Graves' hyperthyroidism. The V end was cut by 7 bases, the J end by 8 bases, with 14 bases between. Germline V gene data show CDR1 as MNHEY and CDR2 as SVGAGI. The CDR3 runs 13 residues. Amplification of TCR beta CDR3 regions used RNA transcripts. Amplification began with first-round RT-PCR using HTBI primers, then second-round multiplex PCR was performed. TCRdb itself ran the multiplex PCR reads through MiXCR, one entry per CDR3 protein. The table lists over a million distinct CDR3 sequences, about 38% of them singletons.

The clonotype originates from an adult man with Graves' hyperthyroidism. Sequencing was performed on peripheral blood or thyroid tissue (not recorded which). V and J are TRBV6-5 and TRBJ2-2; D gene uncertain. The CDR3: CASTETYGGELFF. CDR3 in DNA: TGTGCCAGCACCGAGACGTACGGGGGGGAGCTGTTTTTT.